Listed below are T cell receptor beta chains from one sample, sequenced in a study of T cells in Graves' hyperthyroidism and ophthalmopathy. TCRdb reprocessed the multiplex PCR reads with MiXCR, giving one entry per CDR3 protein. Found here are 300,000 to 400,000 distinct CDR3 sequences, approximately 14% of them singletons; the top ten hold around 10%. Sequencing was performed on blood. These receptors were obtained from an older woman with Graves' hyperthyroidism. Both conserved end residues are part of each CDR3. A D gene is named only where the DNA matches it firmly. Clone size is stated in some rows and not others, as once, few, many or a class when expanded.

length: 19
D: NA
V: TRBV15
size: many
J: TRBJ2-5
DNA: TGTGCCACCAGCAGATACCCCCGCCGGGGCGTCGGGATAGGAGAGACCCAGTACTTC
CDR3: CATSRYPRRGVGIGETQYF

length: 15
D: TRBD1
V: TRBV20-1
size: NA
J: TRBJ1-6
DNA: TGCAGTGCTGAGGGGGCCTCCTCCTATAATTCACCCCTCCACTTT
CDR3: CSAEGASSYNSPLHF

length: 12
D: NA
V: TRBV30
size: many
J: TRBJ1-3
DNA: TGTGCCTGGGGATTATCTGGAAACACCATATATTTT
CDR3: CAWGLSGNTIYF

length: 14
D: TRBD2
V: TRBV5-1
size: many
J: TRBJ2-7
DNA: TGCGCCAGCAGCGACAGCGGGAGTGGCTACGAGCAGTACTTC
CDR3: CASSDSGSGYEQYF

length: 16
D: NA
V: TRBV10-3
size: many
J: TRBJ1-4
DNA: TGTGCCATCAGTGCCGGCAGCAGAGCAACTAATGAAAAACTGTTTTTT
CDR3: CAISAGSRATNEKLFF

length: 15
D: NA
V: TRBV28
size: many
J: TRBJ2-6
DNA: TGTGCCAGCAGTGGAAGGGGCAGCGGGGCCAACGTCCTGACTTTC
CDR3: CASSGRGSGANVLTF

length: 13
D: NA
V: TRBV20-1
size: NA
J: TRBJ2-7
DNA: TGCAGTGCTAGAAGGGCCTACGGCTACGAGCAGTACTTC
CDR3: CSARRAYGYEQYF

length: 14
D: NA
V: TRBV28
size: many
J: TRBJ1-2
DNA: TGTGCCAGCAGTTTGCCAGGGCTTGGGGATGGCTACACCTTC
CDR3: CASSLPGLGDGYTF

length: 13
D: NA
V: TRBV28
size: many
J: TRBJ2-5
DNA: TGTGCCAGCGGGGGGGGGCCACAGGGACCTTGGTACTTC
CDR3: CASGGGPQGPWYF

length: 12
D: TRBD2
V: TRBV29-1
size: NA
J: TRBJ2-2
DNA: TGCAGCGCCGGACTAGCCTCCGGGGAGCTGTTTTTT
CDR3: CSAGLASGELFF

length: 14
D: TRBD1
V: TRBV19
size: few
J: TRBJ2-7
DNA: TGTGCCAGTAGGGAGGGGGACAGGGTAAGCGAGCAGTACTTC
CDR3: CASREGDRVSEQYF

length: 16
D: TRBD1
V: TRBV28
size: many
J: TRBJ2-6
DNA: TGTGCCAGCAGTTTTGACAGGGGGCCTGGGGCCAACGTCCTGACTTTC
CDR3: CASSFDRGPGANVLTF

length: 13
D: NA
V: TRBV6-1
size: NA
J: TRBJ1-1
DNA: TGTGCCAGCAGTGAAAAACACACGTCAGAAGCTTTCTTT
CDR3: CASSEKHTSEAFF

length: 13
D: NA
V: TRBV29-1
size: many
J: TRBJ2-3
DNA: TGCAGCGTTGAAATACGGAGCACAGATACGCAGTATTTT
CDR3: CSVEIRSTDTQYF

length: 16
D: NA
V: TRBV5-4
size: NA
J: TRBJ2-3
DNA: TGTGCCAGCAGCGTCGACTGGAGTACACTCACAGATACGCAGTATTTT
CDR3: CASSVDWSTLTDTQYF

length: 17
D: TRBD1
V: TRBV12-3/TRBV12-4
size: many
J: TRBJ2-1
DNA: TGTGCCAGCAGGCCCCGAGCCGGGACAGGGAGCTACAATGAGCAGTTCTTC
CDR3: CASRPRAGTGSYNEQFF

length: 15
D: TRBD1
V: TRBV6-1
size: NA
J: TRBJ2-7
DNA: TGTGCCAGCAGCCACGGGACAGACCTCTCCTACGAGCAGTACTTC
CDR3: CASSHGTDLSYEQYF

length: 15
D: NA
V: TRBV7-3
size: few
J: TRBJ1-1
DNA: TGTGCCAGCAGCAAAGGCGGGGCAGCTGACACTGAAGCTTTCTTT
CDR3: CASSKGGAADTEAFF

length: 14
D: TRBD2
V: TRBV5-1
size: NA
J: TRBJ2-7
DNA: TGCGCCAGCAGCTTGGCCGGGACTAGTCGGGAGCAGTACTTC
CDR3: CASSLAGTSREQYF

length: 13
D: NA
V: TRBV20-1
size: many
J: TRBJ1-1
DNA: TGCAGTGCTAGAGCACAGCTGAACACTGAAGCTTTCTTT
CDR3: CSARAQLNTEAFF

length: 15
D: TRBD2
V: TRBV6-1
size: many
J: TRBJ2-7
DNA: TGTGCCAGCAGGTCAACTAGCGGGAGGGCCCACGAGCAGTACTTC
CDR3: CASRSTSGRAHEQYF

length: 14
D: NA
V: TRBV20-1
size: few
J: TRBJ2-1
DNA: TGCAGTGCTCGGATTAGCGGAACCTACAATGAGCAGTTCTTC
CDR3: CSARISGTYNEQFF

length: 19
D: TRBD2
V: TRBV28
size: few
J: TRBJ2-5
DNA: TGTGCCAGCAGCGCCTGGTCGGCTAGCGGAAGAACCAAAAGAGAGACCCAGTACTTC
CDR3: CASSAWSASGRTKRETQYF

length: 15
D: NA
V: TRBV20-1
size: NA
J: TRBJ2-2
DNA: TGCAGTGCCTTGGACCGCAGAAAGAACACCGGGGAGCTGTTTTTT
CDR3: CSALDRRKNTGELFF

length: 14
D: NA
V: TRBV20-1
size: few
J: TRBJ1-4
DNA: TGCAGTGCTAGAACAGGATTGGGAAAAGAAAAACTGTTTTTT
CDR3: CSARTGLGKEKLFF

length: 13
D: TRBD1
V: TRBV29-1
size: many
J: TRBJ2-7
DNA: TGCAGCGTTCTCGGGACAGGGTCCTACGAGCAGTACTTC
CDR3: CSVLGTGSYEQYF

length: 14
D: NA
V: TRBV7-9
size: NA
J: TRBJ1-6
DNA: TGTGCCAGCAGCCGGGGACCGCTAGACTCACCCCTCCACTTT
CDR3: CASSRGPLDSPLHF

length: 16
D: NA
V: TRBV24-1
size: many
J: TRBJ2-1
DNA: TGTGCCACCAGTGATCCCTCGGTGTCCTACTACAATGAGCAGTTCTTC
CDR3: CATSDPSVSYYNEQFF

length: 13
D: NA
V: TRBV5-5
size: many
J: TRBJ2-5
DNA: TGTGCCAGCAGCTTGGAGCAGGGCCAGACCCAGTACTTC
CDR3: CASSLEQGQTQYF

length: 15
D: TRBD1
V: TRBV6-1
size: few
J: TRBJ2-1
DNA: TGTGCCAGCCCCTCAGGGGGCGGTATCGGGAATGAGCAGTTCTTC
CDR3: CASPSGGGIGNEQFF

length: 17
D: TRBD2
V: TRBV28
size: many
J: TRBJ2-5
DNA: TGTGCCAGCAGTTCGGGACTAGCGGGAGGAGACGGGGAGACCCAGTACTTC
CDR3: CASSSGLAGGDGETQYF

length: 15
D: TRBD2
V: TRBV7-6
size: many
J: TRBJ2-1
DNA: TGTGCCAGCAGCTTATGGCGGGAGAGATACAATGAGCAGTTCTTC
CDR3: CASSLWRERYNEQFF

length: 13
D: NA
V: TRBV6-1
size: few
J: TRBJ2-7
DNA: TGTGCCAGCAGTGAATCCCAAACCTACGAGCAGTACTTC
CDR3: CASSESQTYEQYF

length: 17
D: TRBD1
V: TRBV19
size: NA
J: TRBJ2-6
DNA: TGTGCCAGTACCAGAGGGACAGGGAACTCTGGGGCCAACGTCCTGACTTTC
CDR3: CASTRGTGNSGANVLTF

length: 13
D: NA
V: TRBV6-1
size: many
J: TRBJ1-1
DNA: TGTGCCAGCAGTAGGCGAGCGTACACTGAAGCTTTCTTT
CDR3: CASSRRAYTEAFF

length: 12
D: NA
V: TRBV7-9
size: many
J: TRBJ2-1
DNA: TGTGCCAGCCGAAAGAGAGACAATGAGCAGTTCTTC
CDR3: CASRKRDNEQFF

length: 15
D: NA
V: TRBV28
size: few
J: TRBJ2-7
DNA: NA
CDR3: CASSTSGQGAGEQYF

length: 16
D: TRBD2
V: TRBV27
size: NA
J: TRBJ2-1
DNA: TGTGCCAGCACCCCTTTGGAGGTAGCGGGAGTCCATGAGCAGTTCTTC
CDR3: CASTPLEVAGVHEQFF

length: 15
D: TRBD1
V: TRBV4-2
size: many
J: TRBJ1-2
DNA: TGTGCCAGCAGCCACCTACAGGGGATGGAGTATGGCTACACCTTC
CDR3: CASSHLQGMEYGYTF

length: 15
D: NA
V: TRBV28
size: NA
J: TRBJ2-5
DNA: TGTGCCAGCAGACCACCCGGCGGGATGGGGAAGACCCAGTACTTC
CDR3: CASRPPGGMGKTQYF

length: 13
D: NA
V: TRBV10-3
size: many
J: TRBJ2-1
DNA: TGTGCCATCAGTGAGTTCGTCGCGGATGAGCAGTTCTTC
CDR3: CAISEFVADEQFF

length: 11
D: NA
V: TRBV10-3
size: NA
J: TRBJ2-1
DNA: TGTGCCATCAGTGAGTCGTATGAGCAGTTCTTC
CDR3: CAISESYEQFF

length: 14
D: NA
V: TRBV3-1
size: NA
J: TRBJ2-5
DNA: TGTGCCAGCAGCCGGTCTAGGTTAGGAGAGACCCAGTACTTC
CDR3: CASSRSRLGETQYF

length: 15
D: TRBD2
V: TRBV2
size: many
J: TRBJ2-3
DNA: TGTGCCAGCAGATGGACTAGCGGGAGACCAGATACGCAGTATTTT
CDR3: CASRWTSGRPDTQYF

length: 15
D: TRBD1
V: TRBV27
size: many
J: TRBJ1-1
DNA: TGTGCCAGCCTTAGGACAGGGGGCTTTAGGACTGAAGCTTTCTTT
CDR3: CASLRTGGFRTEAFF

length: 14
D: NA
V: TRBV2
size: many
J: TRBJ2-2
DNA: TGTGCCAGCAGGCCAGACCTAGGTGCCGGGGAGCTGTTTTTT
CDR3: CASRPDLGAGELFF

length: 20
D: TRBD2
V: TRBV15
size: few
J: TRBJ2-6
DNA: TGTGCCACCAGCAGTCACGGGGCGGGAGTTACCCACTCTGGGGCCAACGTCCTGACTTTC
CDR3: CATSSHGAGVTHSGANVLTF

length: 12
D: NA
V: TRBV20-1
size: many
J: TRBJ2-1
DNA: TGCAGTGCTAGGGTTCTTTACAATGAGCAGTTCTTC
CDR3: CSARVLYNEQFF

length: 14
D: TRBD2
V: TRBV2
size: many
J: TRBJ2-3
DNA: TGTGCCAGCAGTGATCAGCGGGAACCAAATACGCAGTATTTT
CDR3: CASSDQREPNTQYF

length: 18
D: TRBD2
V: TRBV9
size: many
J: TRBJ2-7
DNA: TGTGCCAGCAGCGTAGCTACGGGGGAGGCGGGAGGCTCCTACGAGCAGTACTTC
CDR3: CASSVATGEAGGSYEQYF

length: 15
D: NA
V: TRBV2
size: many
J: TRBJ2-1
DNA: TGTGCCAGCAGTGTCGGGGATAGCTCCTACAATGAGCAGTTCTTC
CDR3: CASSVGDSSYNEQFF

length: 12
D: TRBD1
V: TRBV30
size: many
J: TRBJ1-1
DNA: TGTGCCTGGAGTGTACAGGGGACTGAAGCTTTCTTT
CDR3: CAWSVQGTEAFF

length: 13
D: NA
V: TRBV29-1
size: many
J: TRBJ2-5
DNA: TGCAGCGTGGCTTTAGGCACCCAAGAGACCCAGTACTTC
CDR3: CSVALGTQETQYF

length: 14
D: TRBD2
V: TRBV7-9
size: many
J: TRBJ2-2
DNA: TGTGCCACCGGTAGCGGGAGCGAAGCCGGGGAGCTGTTTTTT
CDR3: CATGSGSEAGELFF

length: 17
D: NA
V: TRBV2
size: many
J: TRBJ2-1
DNA: TGTGCCAGCAGCGCCGGGGGGCGCGGCAAGTCCTACAATGAGCAGTTCTTC
CDR3: CASSAGGRGKSYNEQFF